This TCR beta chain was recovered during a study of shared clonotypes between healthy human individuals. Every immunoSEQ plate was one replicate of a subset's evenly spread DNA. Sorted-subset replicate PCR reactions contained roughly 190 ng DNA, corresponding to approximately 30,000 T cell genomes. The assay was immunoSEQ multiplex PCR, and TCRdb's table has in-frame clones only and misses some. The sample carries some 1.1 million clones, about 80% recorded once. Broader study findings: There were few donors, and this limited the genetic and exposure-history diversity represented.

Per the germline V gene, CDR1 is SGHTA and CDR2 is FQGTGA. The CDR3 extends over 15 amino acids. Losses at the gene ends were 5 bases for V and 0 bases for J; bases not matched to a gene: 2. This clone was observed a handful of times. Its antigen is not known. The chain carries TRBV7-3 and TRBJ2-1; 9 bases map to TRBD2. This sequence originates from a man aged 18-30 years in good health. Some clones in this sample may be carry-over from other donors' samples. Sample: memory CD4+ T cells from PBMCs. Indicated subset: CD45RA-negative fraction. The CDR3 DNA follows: TGTGCCAGCAGCGATAGCGGGAGCTCCTACAATGAGCAGTTCTTC. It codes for CASSDSGSSYNEQFF.